This T cell receptor (beta chain) was profiled in a study of cytomegalovirus exposure and HLA in healthy donors. In this sample, this clone turned up a few times. Produced via immunoSEQ multiplex PCR; TCRdb's table is partial and in-frame only. The sample gives 150,000 to 200,000 clones, 85% to 90% of which show up once; 4.2% is in the top ten. From germline, CDR1 is SGHAT and CDR2 FQNNGV. Trimming at V came to 4 bases and at J to 7 bases, leaving 13 bases not matched to a gene. The CDR3 spans 15 residues. The V gene is TRBV11-2, the J gene TRBJ2-7; 7 bases fit TRBD1. The sample taken for sequencing was PBMCs. The sequence was collected from a man between 18 and 35 years old in good health and CMV-seropositive. As DNA, the CDR3 is TGTGCCAGCAGCTCCCACAGGGGCGCGAAATGGGAGCAGTACTTC. Protein product: CASSSHRGAKWEQYF. The variable domain in full, completed from reference TRBV11-2 and TRBJ2-7, reads EAGVAQSPRYKIIEKRQSVAFWCNPISGHATLYWYQQILGQGPKLLIQFQNNGVVDDSQLPKDRFSAERLKGVDSTLKIQPAKLEDSAVYLCASSSHRGAKWEQYFGPGTRLTVT.